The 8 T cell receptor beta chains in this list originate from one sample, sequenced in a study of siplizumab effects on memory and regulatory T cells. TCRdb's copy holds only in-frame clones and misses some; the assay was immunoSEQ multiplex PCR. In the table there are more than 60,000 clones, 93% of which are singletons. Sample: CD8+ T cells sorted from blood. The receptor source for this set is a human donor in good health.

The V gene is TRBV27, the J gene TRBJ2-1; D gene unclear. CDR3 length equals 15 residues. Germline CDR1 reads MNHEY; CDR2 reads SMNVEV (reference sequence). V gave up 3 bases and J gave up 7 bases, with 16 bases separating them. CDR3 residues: CASSFLDSTLNEQFF. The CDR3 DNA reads TGTGCCAGCAGTTTCTTGGATTCTACTTTAAATGAGCAGTTCTTC.

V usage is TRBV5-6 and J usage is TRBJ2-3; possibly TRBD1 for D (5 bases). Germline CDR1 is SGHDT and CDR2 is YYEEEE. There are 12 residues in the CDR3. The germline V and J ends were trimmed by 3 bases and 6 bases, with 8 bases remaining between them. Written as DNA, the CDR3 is TGTGCCAGCAGCTGGGGCCCCGATACGCAGTATTTT. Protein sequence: CASSWGPDTQYF.

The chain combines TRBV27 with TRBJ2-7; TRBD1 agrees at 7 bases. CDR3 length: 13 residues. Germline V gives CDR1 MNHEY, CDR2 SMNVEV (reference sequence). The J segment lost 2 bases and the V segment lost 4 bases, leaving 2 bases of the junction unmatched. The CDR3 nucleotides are TGTGCCAGCAGTTACAGGGGTACCTACGAGCAGTACTTC. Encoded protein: CASSYRGTYEQYF.

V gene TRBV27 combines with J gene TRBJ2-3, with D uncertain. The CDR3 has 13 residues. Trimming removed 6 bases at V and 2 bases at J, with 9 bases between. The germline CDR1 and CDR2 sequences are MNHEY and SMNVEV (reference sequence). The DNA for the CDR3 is TGTGCCAGCAGCCGCCTTTTCACAGATACGCAGTATTTT. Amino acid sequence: CASSRLFTDTQYF.

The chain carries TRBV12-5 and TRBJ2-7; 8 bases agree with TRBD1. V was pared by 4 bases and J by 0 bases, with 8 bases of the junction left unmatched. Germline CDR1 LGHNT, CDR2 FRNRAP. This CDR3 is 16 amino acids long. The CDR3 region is CASGWGDRLSSYEQYF. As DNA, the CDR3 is TGTGCTAGTGGTTGGGGGGACAGGTTGAGCTCCTACGAGCAGTACTTC.

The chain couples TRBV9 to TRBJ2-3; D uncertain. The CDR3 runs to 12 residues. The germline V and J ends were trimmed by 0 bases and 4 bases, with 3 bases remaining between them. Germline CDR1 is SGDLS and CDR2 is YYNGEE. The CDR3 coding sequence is TGTGCCAGCAGCGTAGCTCCAGATACGCAGTATTTT. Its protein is CASSVAPDTQYF. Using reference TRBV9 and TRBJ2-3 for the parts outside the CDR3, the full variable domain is DSGVTQTPKHLITATGQRVTLRCSPRSGDLSVYWYQQSLDQGLQFLIQYYNGEERAKGNILERFSAQQFPDLHSELNLSSLELGDSALYFCASSVAPDTQYFGPGTRLTVL.

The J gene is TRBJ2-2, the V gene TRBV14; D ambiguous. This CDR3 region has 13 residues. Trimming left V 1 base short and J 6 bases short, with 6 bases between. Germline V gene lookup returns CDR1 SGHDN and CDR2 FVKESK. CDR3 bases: TGTGCCAGCAGCCAAGGGGTGCCCGGGGAGCTGTTTTTT. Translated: CASSQGVPGELFF. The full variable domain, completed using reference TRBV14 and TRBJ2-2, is EAGVTQFPSHSVIEKGQTVTLRCDPISGHDNLYWYRRVMGKEIKFLLHFVKESKQDESGMPNNRFLAERTGGTYSTLKVQPAELEDSGVYFCASSQGVPGELFFGEGSRLTVL.

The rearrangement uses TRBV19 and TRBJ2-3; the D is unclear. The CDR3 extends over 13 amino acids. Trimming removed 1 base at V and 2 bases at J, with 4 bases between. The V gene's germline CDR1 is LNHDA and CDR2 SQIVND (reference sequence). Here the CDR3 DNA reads TGTGCCAGTAGTATAGTAACCACAGATACGCAGTATTTT. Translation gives CASSIVTTDTQYF.